Presented here are 5 T cell receptor beta chains from one specimen sequenced in a study of shared clonotypes between healthy human individuals. TCRdb keeps only in-frame clones here, not all; method: immunoSEQ multiplex PCR. Among approximately 1,000,000 clones listed, 75% to 85% were seen once. Sequences were obtained from memory CD4+ T cells from PBMCs. This sample's subset: CD45RA-negative fraction. These receptor sequences come from a man between 18 and 35 years old in good health. Some clones in this sample may be carry-over from other donors' samples.

The chain joins TRBV11-1 to TRBJ2-6; D call uncertain. Deletions cut 5 bases from V and 0 bases from J, with 17 bases between. Germline-derived CDR1 and CDR2 are SGHAT and FQDESV (reference sequence). The CDR3 consists of 18 residues. CDR3 residues: CASSPGPIVISGANVLTF. The DNA for the CDR3 is TGTGCCAGCAGCCCAGGACCGATCGTCATCTCTGGGGCCAACGTCCTGACTTTC.

The chain combines TRBV7-8 with TRBJ1-1, with a weak D call TRBD1 (5 bases). The germline V gene has CDR1 SGHVS and CDR2 FQNEAQ. V was shortened by 2 bases and J by 3 bases, with 10 bases between the two germline ends. The CDR3 sequence is 14 residues long. CDR3 in DNA: TGTGCCAGCAGCTTATCGGGGGGAGACACTGAAGCTTTCTTT. Translating it yields CASSLSGGDTEAFF.

The chain has TRBV2 and TRBJ2-6, with D maybe TRBD2 (6 bases). CDR1 is SNHLY, CDR2 FYNNEI, per germline. Trimming stripped 9 bases from V and 3 bases from J, with 15 bases between. CDR3 size: 15 residues. The CDR3 DNA is TGTGCCAGGGGGCGGGGAACTAGTGGGGCCAACGTCCTGACTTTC. Translation: CARGRGTSGANVLTF.

In regard to this clone: In the same sample, other DNA sequences code for this CDR3. The V gene is TRBV5-1, the J gene TRBJ2-7; 7 nucleotides line up with TRBD1. Per the germline V gene, CDR1 is SGHRS and CDR2 is YFSETQ. The CDR3 covers 14 residues. Trimming cost V 4 bases and J 0 bases; bases outside gene matches: 4. CDR3 region: CASSPAGGSYEQYF. In nucleotides, the CDR3 is TGCGCCAGCAGCCCCGCAGGGGGCTCCTACGAGCAGTACTTC.

The chain couples TRBV5-4 to TRBJ1-2; D is possibly TRBD1 (6 bases). There are 15 residues in the CDR3. In germline, CDR1 is SGHNT, CDR2 YYREEE (reference sequence). The V and J ends lost 4 bases and 2 bases respectively, with 15 bases between them. The CDR3 DNA reads TGTGCCAGCAGCCCCGAGGGGGGGCGGAACTATGGCTACACCTTC. Its translation is CASSPEGGRNYGYTF.